This T cell receptor (beta chain) is from a study of identical twins. About this clonotype: The target antigen is unknown.

In every case, the donor was a healthy Caucasian. Study observations and caveats: Twin pairs' shared out-of-frame alpha sequences were enriched in low generation probability. Fewer insertions marked abundant cord blood beta clonotypes; young adult naive trended weakly, memory not at all.

TCRdb independently ran MiXCR on the 5' RACE reads; one entry per CDR3 protein. The sample carries some 270,000 distinct CDR3 sequences, around 8% recorded once. Trimming at V came to 0 bases and at J to 6 bases, leaving 8 bases not matched to a gene. CDR1 and CDR2 (germline): LGHNA, YSLEER. The CDR3 totals 15 residues. These records were also assigned to another study, of yellow fever vaccine responses in identical twins. From that study: Reportedly, twins showed a vaccine T cell response that looked partly convergent and partly personalized.

The source of this sequence is a woman between 18 and 29 years old in good health. The V gene is TRBV4-3, the J gene TRBJ2-7; 7 bases align to TRBD2. The sample was CD8+ T cells sorted from blood. The CDR3 loop reads CASSQEAGLGAEQYF. CDR3 in DNA: TGCGCCAGCAGCCAAGAAGCCGGACTAGGGGCCGAGCAGTACTTC.